This TCR beta chain was profiled in a study of beta chain features in type 1 diabetes. Study observations and caveats: Moderately but significantly shorter TCRB CDR3s were found in Type 1 diabetes patients in all four CD4+ subsets.

Germline assignment: CDR1 SGHRS and CDR2 YFSETQ. This CDR3 spans 14 amino acids. Trimming took off 0 bases at V and 3 bases at J, with 9 bases between the two ends. This clone was recorded a few times. Its antigen is unknown. Isolated RNA was reverse transcribed in full, so expressed TCRB transcripts were sequenced. Generated by immunoSEQ multiplex PCR, the TCRdb table keeps only in-frame clones and is missing some. This sample carries some 160,000 clones, 7% to 9.5% of them seen once, and the ten largest clones take about 0.65%. The chain recombines TRBV5-1 with TRBJ1-1; a weak D match, TRBD1 (5 bases). This receptor was obtained from a woman aged 25 to 45 with type 1 diabetes. The sample comprised central memory CD4+ T cells from blood. As DNA, the CDR3 is TGCGCCAGCAGCTTGGATCAGGGATACACTGAAGCTTTCTTT. Its protein product is CASSLDQGYTEAFF.